One and the same sample provided the 28 T cell receptor beta chains below, sequenced in a study of blood T cell repertoires in COVID-19. Profiling relied on immunoSEQ multiplex PCR, and the TCRdb table lists in-frame clones only, not all of them. Found here are 200,000 to 300,000 clones, approximately 80% of them singletons; the top ten hold around 9.9%. Sequencing was carried out using peripheral blood. The receptors stem from an elderly woman with acute or convalescent COVID-19.

The J gene is TRBJ2-7, the V gene TRBV3-1 (or the pseudogene TRBV3-2), with D perhaps matching TRBD1 (5 bases). The CDR3 runs to 16 residues. Per germline, CDR1 LGHDT and CDR2 YNNKEL (reference sequence). Deletions cut 1 base from V and 1 base from J, with 14 bases between. This chain's CDR3 is CASSQGRASGSYEQYF. The CDR3 DNA follows: TGTGCCAGCAGCCAAGGCAGGGCGTCGGGTTCCTACGAGCAGTACTTC.

This sequence joins TRBV19 and TRBJ1-6; 8 positions match TRBD1. This CDR3 has 16 amino acids. V shed 3 bases and J 9 bases; nucleotides not matched to a gene: 10. CDR1 and CDR2 (germline): LNHDA, SQIVND (reference sequence). The chain's CDR3 is CASSMDPQGASSPLHF. In DNA form, the CDR3 reads TGTGCCAGTAGTATGGACCCCCAGGGGGCAAGTTCACCCCTCCACTTT. Full variable domain (outside the CDR3, taken from reference TRBV19 and TRBJ1-6): DGGITQSPKYLFRKEGQNVTLSCEQNLNHDAMYWYRQDPGQGLRLIYYSQIVNDFQKGDIAEGYSVSREKKESFPLTVTSAQKNPTAFYLCASSMDPQGASSPLHFGNGTRLTVT.

This chain connects TRBV5-4 to TRBJ2-5; 9 positions agree with TRBD2. V was clipped by 3 bases and J by 4 bases; unmatched bases: 7. This CDR3 spans 15 amino acids. CDR1 is SGHNT, CDR2 YYREEE, per germline (reference sequence). The CDR3 region has the DNA TGTGCCAGCAGCTCGGCGGGGGGGCTGTTAGAGACCCAGTACTTC. Translation gives CASSSAGGLLETQYF.

This clone was seen more than once but under ten times. The genes are TRBV5-1 and TRBJ2-7; 9 nucleotides match TRBD2. V trimming: 4 bases; J trimming: 7 bases; junction bases outside the gene matches: 9. Germline CDR1 SGHRS, CDR2 YFSETQ. The CDR3 consists of 14 residues. The CDR3: CASSLPLAGWEQYF. CDR3 coding DNA: TGCGCCAGCAGCCTCCCCCTAGCGGGGTGGGAGCAGTACTTC.

The sample holds one count of this clone. The gene calls are TRBV3-1 (or the pseudogene TRBV3-2) and TRBJ1-6, with D perhaps matching TRBD1 (5 bases). This CDR3 has 15 residues. Trimming took off 3 bases at V and 11 bases at J, with 17 bases between the two ends. Germline CDR1 and CDR2: LGHDT and YNNKEL (reference sequence). The CDR3 DNA reads TGTGCCAGCAGCCAGGTCCTTCAGGGTTCAACACCCCTCCACTTT. Its translation: CASSQVLQGSTPLHF.

The gene calls are TRBV5-1 and TRBJ1-4, with TRBD1 matching over 8 bases. The CDR3 has 16 amino acids. With 5 bases clipped from V and 3 bases from J, the junction kept 9 bases outside the gene matches. CDR1 is SGHRS and CDR2 is YFSETQ in the germline V gene. As DNA, the CDR3 is TGCGCCAGCAGTCTCGCCGGACAGGGAGCTAATGAAAAACTGTTTTTT. This codes for CASSLAGQGANEKLFF.

The chain joins TRBV6-1 to TRBJ2-7; tentative D call: TRBD2 (6 bases). Trimming pared 2 bases from V and 2 bases from J, leaving 16 bases between. The CDR3 is made up of 16 amino acids. Germline V gives CDR1 MNHNS, CDR2 SASEGT. The CDR3 here is CASSETSWTDPYEQYF. CDR3 DNA: TGTGCCAGCAGTGAAACTAGCTGGACCGACCCCTACGAGCAGTACTTC.

CDR3: CASSWRGRGLETQYF. The DNA for the CDR3 is TGTGCCAGCAGTTGGAGGGGCAGGGGGCTGGAGACCCAGTACTTC. The chain has TRBV28 and TRBJ2-5; 8 nucleotides align to TRBD1. J was trimmed by 5 bases and V by 4 bases; bases with no gene match: 9. Germline-derived CDR1 and CDR2 are MDHEN and SYDVKM. CDR3 length: 15 amino acids.

The V gene is TRBV5-6, the J gene TRBJ1-6, with TRBD1 identical over 10 bases. This CDR3 spans 17 amino acids. V was clipped by 4 bases and J by 6 bases; unmatched bases: 10. Germline-derived CDR1 and CDR2 are SGHDT and YYEEEE. CDR3 nucleotides: TGTGCCAGCAGCCCCAACCGCGACAGGGGGCGTAATTCACCCCTCCACTTT. Translating it yields CASSPNRDRGRNSPLHF.

The chain carries TRBV6-2 or TRBV6-3 and TRBJ2-1, with D possibly matching TRBD2 (6 bases). The CDR3 consists of 15 residues. The V and J ends lost 6 bases and 7 bases respectively, with 19 bases between them. Germline V gene data show CDR1 as MNHEY and CDR2 as SVGEGT. CDR3 sequence (DNA): TGTGCCAGCAGCACCCGGGACTCCCATCGGAATGAGCAGTTCTTC. This translates into CASSTRDSHRNEQFF.

The chain links TRBV29-1 to TRBJ2-1; 8 positions agree with TRBD1. Germline CDR1 and CDR2: SQVTM and ANQGSEA. The CDR3 length is 13 residues. With V trimmed by 6 bases and J by 5 bases, 6 bases remained unmatched. CDR3: CSVDRDGDNEQFF. The CDR3 DNA reads as TGCAGCGTGGACAGGGACGGGGACAATGAGCAGTTCTTC.

The chain is built from TRBV9 and TRBJ2-6; 10 bases align to TRBD1. V shed 3 bases and J 0 bases; nucleotides not matched to a gene: 9. The length of the CDR3 is 19 residues. Germline CDR1 SGDLS, CDR2 YYNGEE. The CDR3 coding sequence is TGTGCCAGCAGCGCCTTGGACAGGGGGGCCTACTCTGGGGCCAACGTCCTGACTTTC. Translating gives CASSALDRGAYSGANVLTF.

The sample holds many counts of this clone. The rearrangement links TRBV7-9 to TRBJ2-4, with D perhaps matching TRBD1 (5 bases). V was cut by 3 bases and J by 5 bases, with 17 bases left in between. Germline V gene data show CDR1 as SEHNR and CDR2 as FQNEAQ (reference sequence). The CDR3 length is 16 residues. The CDR3 spells CASSFQGRVAENIQYF. CDR3 nucleotide sequence: TGTGCCAGCAGCTTCCAGGGCAGGGTGGCGGAAAACATTCAGTACTTC.

The CDR3 DNA is TGTGCCAGTAGTATCAGCGGGACAGGGGATTCACCCCTCCACTTT. This sequence encodes CASSISGTGDSPLHF. V gene TRBV19 combines with J gene TRBJ1-6; 10 positions agree with TRBD1. V lost 3 bases and J lost 8; bases outside the gene matches: 4. Germline assignment: CDR1 LNHDA and CDR2 SQIVND (reference sequence). The CDR3 totals 15 residues.

This chain connects TRBV19 to TRBJ1-4; 8 bases are a match to TRBD1. Germline V gene data show CDR1 as LNHDA and CDR2 as SQIVND (reference sequence). There are 15 residues in the CDR3. The V gene end was trimmed by 6 bases and the J gene end by 7 bases; junction bases not matched to a gene: 10. CDR3 region: CASRGGARGPEKLFF. CDR3 DNA sequence: TGTGCCAGTAGAGGAGGGGCCAGGGGGCCTGAAAAACTGTTTTTT.

This clone has a handful of counts. The chain couples TRBV28 to TRBJ2-7, with D possibly matching TRBD1 (5 bases). The CDR3 loop spans 13 amino acids. Per the germline V gene, CDR1 is MDHEN and CDR2 is SYDVKM. Trimming removed 5 bases from V and 6 bases from J, with 14 bases in between. CDR3 region: CASSPYGAFEQYF. Written as DNA, the CDR3 is TGTGCCAGCAGTCCTTATGGGGCATTCGAGCAGTACTTC.

The chain recombines TRBV28 with TRBJ1-5; TRBD1 might be the D (6 bases). From germline, CDR1 is MDHEN and CDR2 SYDVKM. The CDR3 extends over 14 amino acids. V was cut by 11 bases and J by 6 bases, with 20 bases left in between. CDR3 in amino acids: CALAPGGGGQPQHF. The CDR3 region has the DNA TGTGCCTTAGCTCCTGGCGGGGGCGGTCAGCCCCAGCATTTT.

V gene TRBV9 combines with J gene TRBJ2-1; perhaps TRBD2 as D (7 bases). The ends were cut back, 0 bases at V and 10 bases at J, with 17 bases in the middle. The CDR3 length is 15 residues. Germline V lookup: CDR1 SGDLS, CDR2 YYNGEE. The CDR3 is CASSVGWVGGLEQFF. DNA for the CDR3: TGTGCCAGCAGCGTAGGATGGGTCGGGGGGCTAGAGCAGTTCTTC.

The V call is TRBV6-5, the J call TRBJ1-6, with D hard to call. Trimming cost V 2 bases and J 7 bases, with 6 bases left between them. Germline CDR1 reads MNHEY; CDR2 reads SVGAGI. The CDR3 is made up of 13 amino acids. The DNA for the CDR3 is TGTGCCAGCAGTTACAGGCGGAATTCACCCCTCCACTTT. It translates to CASSYRRNSPLHF.

V and J are TRBV2 and TRBJ2-7; possibly TRBD1 for D (5 bases). The CDR3 contains 15 residues. V lost 0 bases and J lost 2, with 11 bases in between. The germline V gene encodes CDR1 SNHLY and CDR2 FYNNEI. The CDR3 region is CASSEARDRPYEQYF. The CDR3 DNA sequence: TGTGCCAGCAGTGAAGCGCGTGACAGACCCTACGAGCAGTACTTC. The full variable domain, completed using reference TRBV2 and TRBJ2-7, is EPEVTQTPSHQVTQMGQEVILRCVPISNHLYFYWYRQILGQKVEFLVSFYNNEISEKSEIFDDQFSVERPDGSNFTLKIRSTKLEDSAMYFCASSEARDRPYEQYFGPGTRLTVT.

The rearrangement uses TRBV28 and TRBJ1-4; the match to TRBD1 covers 9 bases. Unmatched junction bases numbered 2, after V lost 6 bases and J lost 3 bases. Germline-derived CDR1 and CDR2 are MDHEN and SYDVKM. The CDR3 consists of 14 residues. The CDR3 loop is CASSRQGANEKLFF. Here the CDR3 DNA reads TGTGCCAGCAGCCGACAGGGGGCTAATGAAAAACTGTTTTTT.

The J gene is TRBJ1-1, the V gene TRBV4-1; TRBD1 aligns across 7 bases. Trimming cost V 4 bases and J 2 bases; bases outside gene matches: 7. The V gene's germline CDR1 is MGHRA and CDR2 YSYEKL. The CDR3 sequence is 15 residues long. The CDR3 reads CASSRYRGENTEAFF. DNA of the CDR3: TGCGCCAGCAGCCGCTACAGGGGCGAAAACACTGAAGCTTTCTTT.

In its sample, this clone was seen once. The V and J genes are TRBV19 and TRBJ2-3; TRBD2 matches at 8 bases. This CDR3 comprises 15 residues. Unmatched junction bases numbered 6, after V lost 6 bases and J lost 1 base. Per the germline V gene, CDR1 is LNHDA and CDR2 is SQIVND (reference sequence). The CDR3 sequence is CASSPSGFRTDTQYF. CDR3 DNA sequence: TGTGCCAGTAGCCCTAGCGGGTTCCGCACAGATACGCAGTATTTT.

The V and J genes are TRBV11-2 and TRBJ1-5, with 7 nucleotides matching TRBD1. The CDR3 runs 15 residues. CDR1 and CDR2 from the germline V gene are SGHAT and FQNNGV. V was pared by 0 bases and J by 2 bases, with 1 base of the junction left unmatched. The chain's CDR3 is CASSLDTGGNQPQHF. The CDR3 DNA sequence: TGTGCCAGCAGCTTAGATACAGGGGGCAATCAGCCCCAGCATTTT.

V and J are TRBV27 and TRBJ2-1, with no clear D. This CDR3 has 12 residues. Per the germline V gene, CDR1 is MNHEY and CDR2 is SMNVEV (reference sequence). V gave up 7 bases and J gave up 7 bases, with 11 bases separating them. CDR3: CASTKRRNEQFF. CDR3 in DNA: TGTGCCAGCACTAAAAGGCGGAATGAGCAGTTCTTC.

The CDR3 protein is CASSLSSPGTGGPEQFF. CDR3 nucleotide sequence: TGTGCCAGCAGTTTATCCTCCCCCGGGACAGGGGGCCCGGAGCAGTTCTTC. V and J are TRBV28 and TRBJ2-1; TRBD1 agrees at 12 bases. Germline assignment: CDR1 MDHEN and CDR2 SYDVKM. The ends lost 1 base at V and 10 bases at J; junction bases unmatched: 11. The length of the CDR3 is 17 residues.

J is TRBJ2-7 and V is TRBV7-9; 7 nucleotides align to TRBD1. With 1 base clipped from V and 2 bases from J, the junction kept 11 bases outside the gene matches. The germline V gene has CDR1 SEHNR and CDR2 FQNEAQ (reference sequence). The CDR3 has 17 amino acids. CDR3 sequence: CASSLGWTGSNPYEQYF. The CDR3, as DNA: TGTGCCAGCAGCTTAGGTTGGACAGGAAGCAACCCCTACGAGCAGTACTTC.

The chain combines TRBV3-1 (or the pseudogene TRBV3-2) with TRBJ2-5; perhaps TRBD2 as D (5 bases). The CDR3 extends over 15 amino acids. Looked up from germline, CDR1 is LGHDT and CDR2 is YNNKEL (reference sequence). Trimming left V 0 bases short and J 3 bases short, with 11 bases between. In DNA, the CDR3 is TGTGCCAGCAGCCAAGATCCGGGGAGAGAAGAGACCCAGTACTTC. Translating it yields CASSQDPGREETQYF.